The 9 T cell receptor beta chains below come from one sample, sequenced in a study of control samples from healthy donors and cancer patients. Repertoires were generated with immunoSEQ multiplex PCR, while TCRdb's copy carries only in-frame clones and drops some. Found here are about 68,000 clones, 75% to 85% of them singletons; the top ten hold approximately 15%. The source material was blood. The receptors derive from a man aged 55 to 70 in good health.

The J gene is TRBJ2-7, the V gene TRBV3-1 (or the pseudogene TRBV3-2); 8 nucleotides match TRBD1. Trimming took 0 bases from V and 2 from J; bases not matched to a gene: 3. The CDR3 extends over 15 amino acids. Looked up from germline, CDR1 is LGHDT and CDR2 is YNNKEL (reference sequence). CDR3 amino acids: CASSQEDRETYEQYF. Written as DNA, the CDR3 is TGTGCCAGCAGCCAAGAGGACAGGGAAACCTACGAGCAGTACTTC.

On this clone: The junction departs from the called germline gene at one end, perhaps through a read error. This rearrangement joins TRBV9 to TRBJ2-3; D gene ambiguous. Germline-derived CDR1 and CDR2 are SGDLS and YYNGEE. There are 14 residues in the CDR3. CDR3 in amino acids: CASSVGISRDTQYF. In DNA, the CDR3 is TGTGCCAGCAGCGTAGGGATTAGCAGAGATACGCAGTATTTT.

The chain carries TRBV5-4 and TRBJ2-5, with a possible D match to TRBD1 (6 bases). The CDR3 totals 16 residues. Germline V gene sequence: CDR1 SGHNT, CDR2 YYREEE (reference sequence). V lost 0 bases to trimming and J lost 4 bases, with 16 bases between them. CDR3 sequence (DNA): TGTGCCAGCAGCTTGGAGGCCAGGGGCAGGGGAGAGACCCAGTACTTC. Protein product: CASSLEARGRGETQYF.

The rearrangement joins TRBV27 to TRBJ2-3; the D gene is possibly TRBD1 (6 bases). The CDR3 has 14 residues. V gave up 5 bases and J gave up 7 bases, with 16 bases separating them. The germline gives CDR1 MNHEY, CDR2 SMNVEV (reference sequence). The CDR3 region has the DNA TGTGCCAGCAGTCCTGGACAGCGTCAGTATACGCAGTATTTT. Its translation: CASSPGQRQYTQYF.

J is TRBJ1-6 and V is TRBV5-4; D is uncertain. The CDR3 is 15 residues long. The germline CDR1 and CDR2 sequences are SGHNT and YYREEE (reference sequence). Trimming removed 1 base at V and 0 bases at J, with 5 bases between. CDR3 region: CASSLRNSYNSPLHF. The CDR3 DNA sequence: TGTGCCAGCAGCTTGCGGAACTCCTATAATTCACCCCTCCACTTT.

The J gene is TRBJ1-5, the V gene TRBV28, with 7 nucleotides matching TRBD1. The junction had 12 bases not matched to a gene; V was cut back by 6 bases and J by 1 base. Germline CDR1 MDHEN, CDR2 SYDVKM. This CDR3 region has 17 residues. The CDR3 here is CASRSIGTGASNQPQHF. The CDR3 coding sequence is TGTGCCAGCAGAAGTATCGGAACAGGGGCGAGCAATCAGCCCCAGCATTTT. The variable domain in full, with the rest retrieved from reference TRBV28 and TRBJ1-5, is DVKVTQSSRYLVKRTGEKVFLECVQDMDHENMFWYRQDPGLGLRLIYFSYDVKMKEKGDIPEGYSVSREKKERFSLILESASTNQTSMYLCASRSIGTGASNQPQHFGDGTRLSIL.

This clone was seen a single time. V gene TRBV7-9 combines with J gene TRBJ2-3; the match to TRBD2 covers 11 bases. The V segment lost 5 bases and the J segment 6 bases; nucleotides outside the gene matches: 4. The germline gives CDR1 SEHNR, CDR2 FQNEAQ (reference sequence). The CDR3 runs to 14 residues. The CDR3 DNA reads as TGTGCCAGCAGCCCACTAGCGGGAGCTGATACGCAGTATTTT. Translation: CASSPLAGADTQYF.

The rearrangement links TRBV14 to TRBJ1-2; 7 bases line up with TRBD1. Germline loops: CDR1 SGHDN, CDR2 FVKESK. There are 13 residues in the CDR3. V dropped 0 bases and J dropped 7; count of bases not matched to a gene: 2. The CDR3 DNA follows: TGTGCCAGCAGCCAAGATCAGGGGGGTGGCTACACCTTC. It specifies CASSQDQGGGYTF.

The chain joins TRBV5-4 to TRBJ2-7; perhaps D is TRBD1 or TRBD2 (7 bases each). The ends were cut back, 4 bases at V and 6 bases at J, with 17 bases in the middle. Germline values: CDR1 SGHNT, CDR2 YYREEE (reference sequence). The CDR3 runs to 14 residues. The CDR3 sequence is CASSTDREGLEQYF. As DNA, the CDR3 is TGTGCCAGCAGCACAGACAGGGAGGGGCTCGAGCAGTACTTC.